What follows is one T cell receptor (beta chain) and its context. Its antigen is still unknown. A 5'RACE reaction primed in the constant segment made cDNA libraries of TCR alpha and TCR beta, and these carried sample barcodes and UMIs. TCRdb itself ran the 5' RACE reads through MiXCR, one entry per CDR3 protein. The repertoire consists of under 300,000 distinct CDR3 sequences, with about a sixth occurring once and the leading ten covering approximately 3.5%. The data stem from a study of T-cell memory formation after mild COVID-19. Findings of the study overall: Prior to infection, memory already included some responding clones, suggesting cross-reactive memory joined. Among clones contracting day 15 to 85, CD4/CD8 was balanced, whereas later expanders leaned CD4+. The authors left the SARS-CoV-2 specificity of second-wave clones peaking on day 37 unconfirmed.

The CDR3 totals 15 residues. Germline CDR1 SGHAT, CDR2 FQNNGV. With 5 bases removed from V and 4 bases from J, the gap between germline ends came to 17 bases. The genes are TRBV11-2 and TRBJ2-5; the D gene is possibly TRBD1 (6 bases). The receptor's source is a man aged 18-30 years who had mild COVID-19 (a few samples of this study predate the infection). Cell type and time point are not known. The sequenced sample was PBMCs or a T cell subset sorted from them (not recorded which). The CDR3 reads CASSAQGFLGETQYF. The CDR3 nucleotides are TGTGCCAGCAGCGCACAGGGATTTTTAGGAGAGACCCAGTACTTC.